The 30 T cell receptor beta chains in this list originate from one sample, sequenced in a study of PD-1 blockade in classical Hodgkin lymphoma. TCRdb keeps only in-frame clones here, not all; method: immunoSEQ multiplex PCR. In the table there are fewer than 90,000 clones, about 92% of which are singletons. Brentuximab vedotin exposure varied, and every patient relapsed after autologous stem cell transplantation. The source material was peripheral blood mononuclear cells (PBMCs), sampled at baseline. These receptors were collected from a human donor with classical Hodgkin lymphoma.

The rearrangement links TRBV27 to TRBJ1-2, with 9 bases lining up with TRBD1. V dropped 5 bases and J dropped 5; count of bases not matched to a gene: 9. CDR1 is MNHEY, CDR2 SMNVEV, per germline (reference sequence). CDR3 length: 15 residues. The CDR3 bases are TGTGCCAGCAGTCAGGGACAGGGAATAGCATATGGCTACACCTTC. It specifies CASSQGQGIAYGYTF.

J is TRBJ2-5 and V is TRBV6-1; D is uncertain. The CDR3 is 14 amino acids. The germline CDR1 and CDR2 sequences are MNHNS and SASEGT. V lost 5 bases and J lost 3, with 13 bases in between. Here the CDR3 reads CASSSPPTKETQYF. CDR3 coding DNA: TGTGCCAGCAGTTCCCCCCCAACCAAAGAGACCCAGTACTTC.

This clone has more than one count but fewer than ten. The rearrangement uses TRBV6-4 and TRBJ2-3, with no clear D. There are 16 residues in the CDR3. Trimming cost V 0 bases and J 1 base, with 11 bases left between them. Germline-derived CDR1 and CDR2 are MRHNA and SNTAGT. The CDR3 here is CASSDSKVDGTDTQYF. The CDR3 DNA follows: TGTGCCAGCAGTGACTCGAAGGTCGATGGCACAGATACGCAGTATTTT.

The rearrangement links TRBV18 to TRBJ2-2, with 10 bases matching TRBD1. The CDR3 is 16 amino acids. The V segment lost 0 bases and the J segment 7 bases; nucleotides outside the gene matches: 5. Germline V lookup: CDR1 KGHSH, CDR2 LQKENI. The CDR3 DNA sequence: TGTGCCAGCTCACCACCGGTGACAGGGGGCCTCGGGGAGCTGTTTTTT. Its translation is CASSPPVTGGLGELFF.

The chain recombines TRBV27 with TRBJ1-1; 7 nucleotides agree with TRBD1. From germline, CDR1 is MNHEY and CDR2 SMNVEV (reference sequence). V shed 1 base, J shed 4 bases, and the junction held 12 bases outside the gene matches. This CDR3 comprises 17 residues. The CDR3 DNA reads TGTGCCAGCAGTTTATTTCTAGGGGGCCGAGGCGGCACTGAAGCTTTCTTT. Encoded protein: CASSLFLGGRGGTEAFF.

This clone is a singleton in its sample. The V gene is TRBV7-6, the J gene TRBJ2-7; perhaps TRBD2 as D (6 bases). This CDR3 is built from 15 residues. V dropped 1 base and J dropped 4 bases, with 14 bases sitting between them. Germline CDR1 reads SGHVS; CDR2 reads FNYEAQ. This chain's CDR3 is CASSLDGGIAYEQYF. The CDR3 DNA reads TGTGCCAGCAGCTTAGACGGGGGAATAGCATACGAGCAGTACTTC.

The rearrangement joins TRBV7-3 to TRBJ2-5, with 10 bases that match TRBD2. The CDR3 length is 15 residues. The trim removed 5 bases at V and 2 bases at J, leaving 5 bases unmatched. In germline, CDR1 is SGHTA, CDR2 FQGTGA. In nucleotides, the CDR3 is TGTGCCAGCAGCCCTCGGACTAGCGGACAAGAGACCCAGTACTTC. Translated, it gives CASSPRTSGQETQYF.

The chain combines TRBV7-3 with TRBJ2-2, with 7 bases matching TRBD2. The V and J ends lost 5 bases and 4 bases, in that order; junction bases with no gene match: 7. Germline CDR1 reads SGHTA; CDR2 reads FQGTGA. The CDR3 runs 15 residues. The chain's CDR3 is CASSVSGRGTGELFF. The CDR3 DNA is TGTGCCAGCAGCGTCTCAGGGAGGGGCACCGGGGAGCTGTTTTTT.

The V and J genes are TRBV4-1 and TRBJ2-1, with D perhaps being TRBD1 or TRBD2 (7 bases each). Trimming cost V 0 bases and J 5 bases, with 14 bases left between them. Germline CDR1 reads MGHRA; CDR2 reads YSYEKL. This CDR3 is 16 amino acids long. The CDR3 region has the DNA TGCGCCAGCAGCCAAGATCTGGCAGGGGGGGACAATGAGCAGTTCTTC. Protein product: CASSQDLAGGDNEQFF.

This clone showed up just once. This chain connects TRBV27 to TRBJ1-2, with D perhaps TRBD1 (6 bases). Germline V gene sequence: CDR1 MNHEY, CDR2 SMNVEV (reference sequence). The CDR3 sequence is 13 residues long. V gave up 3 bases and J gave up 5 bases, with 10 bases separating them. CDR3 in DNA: TGTGCCAGCAGTTTGGGGGGCTCATATGGCTACACCTTC. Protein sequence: CASSLGGSYGYTF.

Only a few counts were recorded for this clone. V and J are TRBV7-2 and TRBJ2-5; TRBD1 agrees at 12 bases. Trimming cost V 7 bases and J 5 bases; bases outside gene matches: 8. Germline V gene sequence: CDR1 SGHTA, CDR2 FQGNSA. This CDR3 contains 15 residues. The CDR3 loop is CASNSGQGAGETQYF. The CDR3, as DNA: TGTGCCAGCAACTCGGGACAGGGGGCCGGGGAGACCCAGTACTTC.

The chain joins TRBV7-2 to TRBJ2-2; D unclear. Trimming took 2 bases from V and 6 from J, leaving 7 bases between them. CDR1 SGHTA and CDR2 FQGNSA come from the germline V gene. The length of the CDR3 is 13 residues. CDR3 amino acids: CASSLLGPGELFF. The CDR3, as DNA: TGTGCCAGCAGCTTATTAGGCCCCGGGGAGCTGTTTTTT.

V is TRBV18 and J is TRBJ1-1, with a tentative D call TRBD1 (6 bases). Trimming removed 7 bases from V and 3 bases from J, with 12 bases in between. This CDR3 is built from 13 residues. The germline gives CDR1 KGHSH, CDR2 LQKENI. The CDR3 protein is CASLTRGDTEAFF. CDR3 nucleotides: TGTGCCAGCTTGACAAGGGGGGACACTGAAGCTTTCTTT.

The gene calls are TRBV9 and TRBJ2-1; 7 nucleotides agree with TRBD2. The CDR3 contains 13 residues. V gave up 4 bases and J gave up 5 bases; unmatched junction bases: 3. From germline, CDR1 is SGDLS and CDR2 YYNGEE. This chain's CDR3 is CASSLSGHNEQFF. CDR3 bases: TGTGCCAGCAGCCTTAGCGGGCACAATGAGCAGTTCTTC.

The CDR3 coding sequence is TGCGCCAGCAGCGTGCGGGACGGGGCCACCGGGGAGCTGTTTTTT. Residues: CASSVRDGATGELFF. The rearrangement uses TRBV5-1 and TRBJ2-2, with D maybe TRBD2 (6 bases). The V gene's germline CDR1 is SGHRS and CDR2 YFSETQ. The CDR3 consists of 15 residues. The V end lost 4 bases, the J end lost 4 bases, and 14 bases lay between the germline ends.

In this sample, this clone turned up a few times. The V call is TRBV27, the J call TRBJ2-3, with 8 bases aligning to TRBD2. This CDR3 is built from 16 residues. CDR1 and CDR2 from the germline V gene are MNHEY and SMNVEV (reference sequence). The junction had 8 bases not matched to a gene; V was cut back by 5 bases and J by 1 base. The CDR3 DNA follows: TGTGCCAGCAGTCCCCCGGGGGGGTTTGGCACAGATACGCAGTATTTT. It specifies CASSPPGGFGTDTQYF.

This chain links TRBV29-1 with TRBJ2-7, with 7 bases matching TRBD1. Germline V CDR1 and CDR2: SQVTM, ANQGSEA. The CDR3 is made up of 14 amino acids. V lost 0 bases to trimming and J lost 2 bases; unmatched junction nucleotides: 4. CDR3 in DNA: TGCAGCGTTGAAGAGATACAGGGGACCTACGAGCAGTACTTC. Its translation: CSVEEIQGTYEQYF.

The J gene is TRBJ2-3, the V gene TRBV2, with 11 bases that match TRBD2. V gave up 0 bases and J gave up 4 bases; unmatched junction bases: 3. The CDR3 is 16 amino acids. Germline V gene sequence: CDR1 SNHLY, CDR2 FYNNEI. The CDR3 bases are TGTGCCAGCAGTGAAGCGGTAGCGGGAGGGGCAGATACGCAGTATTTT. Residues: CASSEAVAGGADTQYF.

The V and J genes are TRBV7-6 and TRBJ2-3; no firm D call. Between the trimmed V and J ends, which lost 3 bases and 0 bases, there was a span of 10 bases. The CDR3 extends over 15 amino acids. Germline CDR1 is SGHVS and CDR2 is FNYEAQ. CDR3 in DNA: TGTGCCAGCAGCTTTAACAGCCCTAGCACAGATACGCAGTATTTT. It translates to CASSFNSPSTDTQYF.

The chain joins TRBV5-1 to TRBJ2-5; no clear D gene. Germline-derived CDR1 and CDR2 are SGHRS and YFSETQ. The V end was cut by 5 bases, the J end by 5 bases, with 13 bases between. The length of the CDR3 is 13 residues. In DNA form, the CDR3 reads TGCGCCAGCAGTTCTTTAGATTTGGAGACCCAGTACTTC. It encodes CASSSLDLETQYF.

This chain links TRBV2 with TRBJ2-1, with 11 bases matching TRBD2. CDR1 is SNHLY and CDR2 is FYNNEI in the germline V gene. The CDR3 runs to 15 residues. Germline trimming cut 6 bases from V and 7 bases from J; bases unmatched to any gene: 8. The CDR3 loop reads CASRVAGGPGNEQFF. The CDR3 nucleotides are TGTGCCAGCAGGGTAGCGGGAGGGCCAGGTAATGAGCAGTTCTTC.

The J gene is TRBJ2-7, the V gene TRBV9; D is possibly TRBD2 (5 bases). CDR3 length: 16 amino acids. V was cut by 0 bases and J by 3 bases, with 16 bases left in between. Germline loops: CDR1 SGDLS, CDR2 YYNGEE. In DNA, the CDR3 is TGTGCCAGCAGCGTAGTGTTGAGGGAGTACGACTACGAGCAGTACTTC. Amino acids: CASSVVLREYDYEQYF.

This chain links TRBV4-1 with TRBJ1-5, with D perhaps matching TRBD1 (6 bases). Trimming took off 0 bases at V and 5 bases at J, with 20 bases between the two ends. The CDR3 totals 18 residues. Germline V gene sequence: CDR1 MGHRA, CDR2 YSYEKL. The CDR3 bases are TGCGCCAGCAGCCAAGAAGGGAACGGGGGGCCCTCCGATCAGCCCCAGCATTTT. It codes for CASSQEGNGGPSDQPQHF.

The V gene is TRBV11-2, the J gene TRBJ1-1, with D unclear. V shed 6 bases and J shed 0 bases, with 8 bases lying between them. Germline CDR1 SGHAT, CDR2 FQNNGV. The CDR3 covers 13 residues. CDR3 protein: CASSPLLNTEAFF. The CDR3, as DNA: TGTGCCAGCAGTCCACTACTGAACACTGAAGCTTTCTTT.

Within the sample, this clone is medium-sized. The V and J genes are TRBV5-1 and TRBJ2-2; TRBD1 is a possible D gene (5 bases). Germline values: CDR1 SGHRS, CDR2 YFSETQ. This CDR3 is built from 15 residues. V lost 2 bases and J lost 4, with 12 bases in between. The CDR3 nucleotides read TGCGCCAGCAGCTTATATCAGGGTAGCACCGGGGAGCTGTTTTTT. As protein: CASSLYQGSTGELFF.

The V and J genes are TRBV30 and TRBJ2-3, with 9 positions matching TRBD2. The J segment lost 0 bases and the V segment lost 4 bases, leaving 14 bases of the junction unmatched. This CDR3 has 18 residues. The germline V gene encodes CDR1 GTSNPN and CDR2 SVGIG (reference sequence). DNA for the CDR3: TGTGCCTGGATGGTGGGGCTAGCGGGGCCCTACAGCACAGATACGCAGTATTTT. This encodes CAWMVGLAGPYSTDTQYF.

The DNA of the CDR3 is TGTGCCAGCAGTGACGGAGACAGCACTCATAGCAATCAGCCCCAGCATTTT. This translates into CASSDGDSTHSNQPQHF. J is TRBJ1-5 and V is TRBV6-1; D might be TRBD1 (5 bases). This CDR3 has 17 amino acids. V shed 3 bases and J shed 0 bases, with 15 bases lying between them. Germline V CDR1 and CDR2: MNHNS, SASEGT.

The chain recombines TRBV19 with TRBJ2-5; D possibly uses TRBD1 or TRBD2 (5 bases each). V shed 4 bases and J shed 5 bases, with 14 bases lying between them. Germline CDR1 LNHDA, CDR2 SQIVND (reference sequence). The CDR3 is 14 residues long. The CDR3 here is CASSRGPGPETQYF. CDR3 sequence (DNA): TGTGCCAGTAGTAGGGGACCGGGACCGGAGACCCAGTACTTC.

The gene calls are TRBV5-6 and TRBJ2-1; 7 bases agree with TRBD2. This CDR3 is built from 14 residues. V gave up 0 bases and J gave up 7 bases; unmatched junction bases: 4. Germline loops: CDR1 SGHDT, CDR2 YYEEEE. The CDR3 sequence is CASSLGLASNEQFF. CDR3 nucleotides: TGTGCCAGCAGCTTGGGACTAGCCTCAAATGAGCAGTTCTTC. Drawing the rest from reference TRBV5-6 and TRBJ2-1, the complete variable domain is DAGVTQSPTHLIKTRGQQVTLRCSPKSGHDTVSWYQQALGQGPQFIFQYYEEEERQRGNFPDRFSGHQFPNYSSELNVNALLLGDSALYLCASSLGLASNEQFFGPGTRLTVL.

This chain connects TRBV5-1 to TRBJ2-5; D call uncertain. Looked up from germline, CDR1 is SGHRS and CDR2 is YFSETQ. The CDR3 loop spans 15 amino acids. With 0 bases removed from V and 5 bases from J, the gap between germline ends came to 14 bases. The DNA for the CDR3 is TGCGCCAGCAGCTTGGAAGGCAGACCTTGGGAGACCCAGTACTTC. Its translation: CASSLEGRPWETQYF. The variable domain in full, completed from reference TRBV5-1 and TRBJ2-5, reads KAGVTQTPRYLIKTRGQQVTLSCSPISGHRSVSWYQQTPGQGLQFLFEYFSETQRNKGNFPGRFSGRQFSNSRSEMNVSTLELGDSALYLCASSLEGRPWETQYFGPGTRLLVL.